These 27 T cell receptor beta chains were sequenced from one sample in a study of a mutant IDH1 vaccine in newly diagnosed glioma. For these receptors, no antigen is known. Profiling relied on immunoSEQ multiplex PCR, and the TCRdb table lists in-frame clones only, not all of them. Of approximately 57,000 clones in the sample, about 81% were seen once. Sample time point: week 23, last vaccination. Every single dose of the vaccine, 300 ug of mutant IDH1 20-mer peptide, came with topical imiquimod. The sequencing here drew on PBMCs, taken from a glioma patient whose treatment included an IDH1 peptide vaccine. Receptors originate from a woman in her thirties or forties with glioma. Some clones in this sample may be carry-over from other donors' samples.

The V call is TRBV7-9, the J call TRBJ1-4; 11 bases align to TRBD1. V shed 3 bases, J shed 7 bases, and the junction held 7 bases outside the gene matches. Germline loops: CDR1 SEHNR, CDR2 FQNEAQ (reference sequence). CDR3 length: 16 residues. CDR3 residues: CASSFGRTGGLEKLFF. CDR3 sequence (DNA): TGTGCCAGCAGCTTTGGGAGGACAGGGGGCCTTGAAAAACTGTTTTTT.

This clone is termed medium-sized. The gene calls are TRBV10-1 and TRBJ1-6, with a possible D match to TRBD1 (5 bases). Germline loops: CDR1 WNHNN, CDR2 SYGVQD (reference sequence). The CDR3 contains 15 residues. The V and J ends lost 4 bases and 7 bases respectively, with 14 bases between them. CDR3 sequence (DNA): TGCGCCAGCAGTGCCCGGGACGGATTGAATTCACCCCTCCACTTT. Amino acids: CASSARDGLNSPLHF.

This clone was found once. The V and J genes are TRBV6-1 and TRBJ2-3; the D is unclear. V lost 3 bases to trimming and J lost 4 bases, with 8 bases between them. CDR1 and CDR2 from the germline V gene are MNHNS and SASEGT. This CDR3 has 13 residues. CDR3 coding DNA: TGTGCCAGCAGTGATAGGGTGGCAGATACGCAGTATTTT. It yields the protein CASSDRVADTQYF.

This clone was recorded a few times. This chain uses TRBV9 with TRBJ2-2; perhaps TRBD2 as D (7 bases). There are 17 residues in the CDR3. Germline V gene lookup returns CDR1 SGDLS and CDR2 YYNGEE. The V end was cut by 4 bases, the J end by 6 bases, with 22 bases between. As DNA, the CDR3 is TGTGCCAGCAGCCCTCCGGGAGGAAGGGAGGGGGCCGGGGAGCTGTTTTTT. Its protein is CASSPPGGREGAGELFF.

The chain links TRBV11-2 to TRBJ2-6, with D tentatively TRBD1 (5 bases). The CDR3 has 18 residues. Germline V gene sequence: CDR1 SGHAT, CDR2 FQNNGV. V lost 1 base, J lost 2 bases, and 15 bases lay in between. CDR3 sequence: CASSLGLRGRAGANVLTF. CDR3 coding DNA: TGTGCCAGCAGCTTAGGGCTCCGTGGCAGGGCTGGGGCCAACGTCCTGACTTTC. The full variable domain, in which reference TRBV11-2 and TRBJ2-6 provide the parts outside the CDR3, is EAGVAQSPRYKIIEKRQSVAFWCNPISGHATLYWYQQILGQGPKLLIQFQNNGVVDDSQLPKDRFSAERLKGVDSTLKIQPAKLEDSAVYLCASSLGLRGRAGANVLTFGAGSRLTVL.

This clone showed up just once. J is TRBJ2-5 and V is TRBV4-3, with TRBD2 matching over 10 bases. The CDR3 has 17 amino acids. From germline, CDR1 is LGHNA and CDR2 YSLEER. V was pared by 1 base and J by 4 bases, with 9 bases of the junction left unmatched. Here the CDR3 reads CASSQGNQRGGLETQYF. In DNA form, the CDR3 reads TGCGCCAGCAGCCAAGGAAACCAGCGGGGGGGCCTAGAGACCCAGTACTTC.

This clone was picked up one time. V gene TRBV10-2 combines with J gene TRBJ1-5; D possibly corresponds to TRBD1 (5 bases). The CDR3 contains 14 residues. Germline CDR1 reads WSHSY; CDR2 reads SAAADI. V was pared by 6 bases and J by 3 bases, with 12 bases between. The CDR3 loop reads CASRHGAHNQPQHF. The CDR3 nucleotides are TGCGCCAGCAGGCACGGGGCGCACAATCAGCCCCAGCATTTT.

This clone was found a few times. The V and J genes are TRBV29-1 and TRBJ1-1; 8 nucleotides align to TRBD1. The length of the CDR3 is 14 residues. Looked up from germline, CDR1 is SQVTM and CDR2 is ANQGSEA. V gave up 5 bases and J gave up 4 bases; unmatched junction bases: 9. The CDR3: CSVMTGAESTEAFF. CDR3 coding DNA: TGCAGCGTTATGACAGGGGCGGAAAGCACTGAAGCTTTCTTT.

This clone has a single count. V usage is TRBV20-1 and J usage is TRBJ2-7; D gene ambiguous. V shed 6 bases and J shed 3 bases, with 6 bases lying between them. The CDR3 consists of 10 residues. CDR1 is DFQATT, CDR2 SNEGSKA, per germline (reference sequence). The DNA for the CDR3 is TGCAGTGCCCTTTTCTACGAGCAGTACTTC. This gives the protein CSALFYEQYF.

The chain has TRBV11-2 and TRBJ2-2; D is perhaps TRBD1 (5 bases). Per the germline V gene, CDR1 is SGHAT and CDR2 is FQNNGV. Trimming took 2 bases from V and 7 from J, leaving 11 bases between them. The CDR3 contains 14 residues. This CDR3 reads CASSLQGMGGELFF. The CDR3 nucleotides read TGTGCCAGCAGCTTACAGGGTATGGGCGGGGAGCTGTTTTTT.

The V gene is TRBV27, the J gene TRBJ2-5; D possibly corresponds to TRBD2 (6 bases). V lost 2 bases to trimming and J lost 9 bases, with 16 bases between them. This CDR3 has 14 residues. In germline, CDR1 is MNHEY, CDR2 SMNVEV (reference sequence). CDR3 residues: CASSLGPGWEAQYF. The CDR3 bases are TGTGCCAGCAGTTTAGGCCCGGGTTGGGAGGCCCAGTACTTC.

The CDR3 loop is CASSLGGPNTEAFF. CDR3 DNA: TGTGCCAGCAGCTTAGGGGGCCCGAACACTGAAGCTTTCTTT. The chain is built from TRBV11-2 and TRBJ1-1, with D tentatively TRBD1 (5 bases). The CDR3 is made up of 14 amino acids. In germline, CDR1 is SGHAT, CDR2 FQNNGV. V was clipped by 1 base and J by 1 base, with 7 bases between them.

The chain links TRBV4-3 to TRBJ1-2, with D maybe TRBD1 (5 bases). Germline V gives CDR1 LGHNA, CDR2 YSLEER. This CDR3 has 15 amino acids. Trimming took 0 bases from V and 3 from J, leaving 11 bases between them. DNA for the CDR3: TGCGCCAGCAGCCAAGATCGAGGCAGGGACTATGGCTACACCTTC. Protein: CASSQDRGRDYGYTF.

The rearrangement uses TRBV4-1 and TRBJ1-4, with D uncertain. This CDR3 spans 14 amino acids. Germline V gene lookup returns CDR1 MGHRA and CDR2 YSYEKL. Trimming left V 2 bases short and J 1 base short, with 5 bases between. The CDR3 coding sequence is TGCGCCAGCAGCCAAAGGGAAACTAATGAAAAACTGTTTTTT. It encodes CASSQRETNEKLFF.

The gene calls are TRBV9 and TRBJ1-2; weak D call: TRBD1 (5 bases). The CDR3 spans 14 residues. Trimming cost V 0 bases and J 5 bases, with 11 bases left between them. In germline, CDR1 is SGDLS, CDR2 YYNGEE. The CDR3 DNA is TGTGCCAGCAGCGTAGCCGGGACCCCTTATGGCTACACCTTC. This sequence encodes CASSVAGTPYGYTF.

The chain combines TRBV10-1 with TRBJ2-7, with D tentatively TRBD1 or TRBD2 (5 bases each). This CDR3 region has 15 residues. V lost 3 bases to trimming and J lost 9 bases, with 21 bases between them. Looked up from germline, CDR1 is WNHNN and CDR2 is SYGVQD (reference sequence). The CDR3 loop reads CASSDLGAASAWQYF. CDR3 sequence (DNA): TGCGCCAGCAGTGACCTCGGGGCCGCCTCGGCGTGGCAGTACTTC.

CDR3 region: CASSLLTGRGSEKLFF. Here the CDR3 DNA reads TGTGCCAGCAGTTTGTTAACAGGGAGGGGAAGTGAAAAACTGTTTTTT. The chain employs TRBV28 and TRBJ1-4; possible D gene TRBD1, 6 bases. There are 16 residues in the CDR3. The germline CDR1 and CDR2 sequences are MDHEN and SYDVKM. Trimming cost V 3 bases and J 7 bases, with 18 bases left between them.

The chain combines TRBV7-8 with TRBJ2-5; D uncertain. The germline CDR1 and CDR2 sequences are SGHVS and FQNEAQ. Trimming took 0 bases from V and 1 from J, leaving 12 bases between them. The CDR3 consists of 16 residues. Here the CDR3 reads CASSLARVSFQETQYF. CDR3 nucleotide sequence: TGTGCCAGCAGCTTAGCCAGAGTCAGCTTCCAAGAGACCCAGTACTTC.

The chain recombines TRBV19 with TRBJ1-4; unclear D gene. Trimming shortened V by 1 base and J by 8 bases, and 8 bases separated the two germline ends. Germline V gene sequence: CDR1 LNHDA, CDR2 SQIVND (reference sequence). The CDR3 covers 13 residues. The CDR3 here is CASSIVQKEKLFF. The DNA for the CDR3 is TGTGCCAGTAGTATAGTCCAGAAGGAAAAACTGTTTTTT.

The chain couples TRBV13 to TRBJ1-2; D is unclear. With 0 bases removed from V and 4 bases from J, the gap between germline ends came to 6 bases. CDR1 is PRHDT, CDR2 FYEKMQ, per germline (reference sequence). The CDR3 runs 13 residues. The CDR3 DNA reads TGTGCCAGCAGCTTAGGAGGAGGCTATGGCTACACCTTC. Translating gives CASSLGGGYGYTF. The full variable domain, in which reference TRBV13 and TRBJ1-2 provide the parts outside the CDR3, is AAGVIQSPRHLIKEKRETATLKCYPIPRHDTVYWYQQGPGQDPQFLISFYEKMQSDKGSIPDRFSAQQFSDYHSELNMSSLELGDSALYFCASSLGGGYGYTFGSGTRLTVV.

This CDR3 is CASGGYEQYF. The DNA for the CDR3 is TGTGCCAGTGGGGGGTACGAGCAGTACTTC. V and J are TRBV7-9 and TRBJ2-7, with D possibly TRBD2 on 6 matching bases. The CDR3 is 10 residues long. V dropped 9 bases and J dropped 4 bases, with 7 bases sitting between them. The germline V gene encodes CDR1 SEHNR and CDR2 FQNEAQ (reference sequence).

V gene TRBV29-1 combines with J gene TRBJ2-5; a possible D gene is TRBD1 (6 bases). The CDR3 is 15 residues long. Trimming cost V 6 bases and J 1 base, with 18 bases left between them. Germline loops: CDR1 SQVTM, CDR2 ANQGSEA. CDR3 in DNA: TGCAGCGTGACGCCGCAGGGGCCGCTCCAAGAGACCCAGTACTTC. This sequence encodes CSVTPQGPLQETQYF.

This chain links TRBV19 with TRBJ2-1; tentative D call: TRBD1 (6 bases). The CDR3 has 13 residues. Trimming stripped 8 bases from V and 6 bases from J, with 14 bases between. The germline V gene encodes CDR1 LNHDA and CDR2 SQIVND (reference sequence). In DNA, the CDR3 is TGTGCCAGTGAGAGACAGGCTTCCAATGAGCAGTTCTTC. Its translation is CASERQASNEQFF.

The chain links TRBV6-6 to TRBJ2-1; D is unclear. This CDR3 spans 13 amino acids. Germline values: CDR1 MNHNY, CDR2 SVGAGI (reference sequence). Trimming removed 0 bases at V and 6 bases at J, with 6 bases between. The CDR3 DNA sequence: TGTGCCAGCAGTTACTCGATCATCAATGAGCAGTTCTTC. Translated, it gives CASSYSIINEQFF.

The rearrangement uses TRBV7-9 and TRBJ1-3; tentative D call: TRBD1 (5 bases). With 4 bases removed from V and 0 bases from J, the gap between germline ends came to 10 bases. The CDR3 totals 15 residues. CDR1 and CDR2 (germline): SEHNR, FQNEAQ (reference sequence). The CDR3 region is CASSYGAISGNTIYF. The CDR3 coding sequence is TGTGCCAGCAGCTACGGGGCGATCTCTGGAAACACCATATATTTT.

The chain employs TRBV5-1 and TRBJ1-6; weak D call: TRBD1 (5 bases). CDR1 SGHRS and CDR2 YFSETQ come from the germline V gene. With 5 bases removed from V and 7 bases from J, the gap between germline ends came to 13 bases. The CDR3 is 14 amino acids. The CDR3 spells CASRLRRGNSPLHF. DNA for the CDR3: TGCGCCAGCAGGCTCCGACGGGGGAATTCACCCCTCCACTTT.

The chain joins TRBV5-4 to TRBJ2-6, with D possibly TRBD1 on 5 matching bases. V lost 4 bases and J 5 bases, leaving 10 bases between the germline ends. The CDR3 is made up of 14 amino acids. Germline V gene lookup returns CDR1 SGHNT and CDR2 YYREEE (reference sequence). CDR3 residues: CASSDDRRANVLTF. CDR3 nucleotides: TGTGCCAGCAGCGATGACAGAAGGGCCAACGTCCTGACTTTC.